The present T cell receptor (beta chain) was sequenced within a study of T cells in Graves' hyperthyroidism and ophthalmopathy (dated by TCRdb to between 2019 and 2020). As for the study more broadly: Peripheral blood was sampled at the time of initial diagnosis, prior to any treatment. A discovery cohort of roughly 100 patients, 43 with Graves' ophthalmopathy and over 55 with stable Graves' hyperthyroidism, was used to find distinguishing TCR V-J signatures. An independent validation cohort of under 20 hyperthyroidism patients and some 15 patients who later progressed to ophthalmopathy tested prospective prediction of ophthalmopathy. The roughly 91 discovery patients were randomly split 7:3 into training and test sets. In about six Graves' hyperthyroidism patients, the study also compared T-cell repertoires from thyroid tissue with T-cell repertoires from blood. Once sampling was done, hyperthyroidism patients were given methimazole at a starting dose of 30 mg daily, whereas ophthalmopathy patients were given high-dose intravenous methylprednisolone. The paper reports TCR Vbeta CDR3 sequencing of approximately 140 peripheral blood samples: approximately 41 ophthalmopathy, fewer than 80 hyperthyroidism and approximately 17 progressor patients.

Broad study findings and their caveats: Most expanded thyroid clonotypes (frequency above 0.001) were also detected in blood, suggesting blood repertoires may reflect thyroid immune responses. A model built on a 13 V-J signature distinguished ophthalmopathy from stable hyperthyroidism, reaching about 88% sensitivity and about 81% specificity in cross-validation and 80%/75% in testing. In validation, progression to ophthalmopathy was predicted by the model with almost 71% sensitivity and approximately 78% specificity, a median of 6.5 months before onset. Sample size was not statistically predetermined, and blinding of investigators to group allocation was not performed.

The TCR beta CDR3 regions were amplified from the RNA transcripts. For the first round of RT-PCR on the TCR CDR3, the HTBI primer set was used together with the Qiagen OneStep RT-PCR kit. The libraries were constructed in a second round of multiplex PCR and then size-selected and purified. The libraries were sequenced on an Illumina HiSeq2000 using paired-end 100 bp reads. The authors processed their data as follows. Raw data were processed with SOAPnuke, discarding reads with adapters, uncalled bases, mean Phred below 15, or no exact constant-primer or identifier match. COPE v1.2.5 was used to merge the high-quality paired reads, and each unique nucleotide sequence was defined as a clonotype. MiTCR v1.1 was used to align clonotypes to the IMGT TRBV, TRBD and TRBJ reference segments. The analysis included only V-J combinations with a frequency above 0.0001, which together covered 99% to 99.2% of the repertoires. A TCS score was defined as the ratio between F50 (clonal expansion) and ExV (chaos), using BLOSUM62-based TCRdist between CDR3 peptides within each V-J. Welch's t-statistics and random forest reduced 450 to 600 V-J features to about 12, which were used in a naive Bayes classifier (R e1071). In TCRdb, the public reads were trimmed at Q25 with fastp and aligned with MiXCR, with productive beta chains retained. Every CDR3 protein is listed once, alongside the most common genes and DNA of its rows. The V and J calls here are based on TCRdb, not the publication. The sample includes 700,000 or so distinct CDR3 sequences, with about 15% observed a single time. Of the sample, 9.5% to 15% is held by the ten largest clones.

This clonotype appeared many times. Its cognate antigen has yet to be identified. Base-call qualities are not available, and no considerably larger clone is one nucleotide away. Moderately to severely active disease, a Clinical Activity Score of at least 3, a NOSPECS grade of at least 4, and a duration under 3 months were present in ophthalmopathy patients. Any patient with an uncontrolled infection, another autoimmune disease, pregnancy or lactation was excluded. Diagnoses were based on clinical symptoms, serum thyroxine and TRAb, thyroid ultrasound and orbital computed tomography. Ficoll-Paque density gradient centrifugation was used to isolate PBMCs from around 10 ml of fresh peripheral blood. Total RNA was extracted with Trizol reagent, and quality was checked on an Agilent 2100 Bioanalyzer. This sequence was found in a woman in her forties or fifties with Graves' ophthalmopathy. Sequenced: blood.

The CDR3 amino acid sequence is: CASSSLLQGGNQPQHF. The DNA is TGTGCCAGCAGTTCCCTACTCCAGGGGGGCAATCAGCCCCAGCATTTT. Recombination linked TRBV27 to TRBJ1-5; 7 central bases correspond to TRBD1. As encoded in the germline V gene (reference sequence), CDR1 is MNHEY while CDR2 is SMNVEV. Its CDR3 holds 16 amino acids, cysteine through phenylalanine. The DNA shown is the 48-base CDR3, in frame from base 1. Here V drops 4 bases and J drops 2 bases, and the junction holds 8 bases not matched to any gene.